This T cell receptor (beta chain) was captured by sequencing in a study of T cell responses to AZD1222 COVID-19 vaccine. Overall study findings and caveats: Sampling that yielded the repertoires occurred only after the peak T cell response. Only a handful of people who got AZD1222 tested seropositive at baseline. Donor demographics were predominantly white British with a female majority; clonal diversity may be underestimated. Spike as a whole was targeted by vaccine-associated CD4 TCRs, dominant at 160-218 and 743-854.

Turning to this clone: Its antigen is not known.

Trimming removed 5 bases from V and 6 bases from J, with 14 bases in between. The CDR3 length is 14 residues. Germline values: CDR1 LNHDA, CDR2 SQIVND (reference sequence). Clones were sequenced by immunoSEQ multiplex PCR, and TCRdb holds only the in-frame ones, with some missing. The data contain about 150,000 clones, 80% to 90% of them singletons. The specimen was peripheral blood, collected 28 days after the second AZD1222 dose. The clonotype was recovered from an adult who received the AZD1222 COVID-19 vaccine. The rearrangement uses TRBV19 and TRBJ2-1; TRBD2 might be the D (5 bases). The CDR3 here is CASSPRLFSNEQFF. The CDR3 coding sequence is TGTGCCAGTAGTCCGAGACTATTTTCCAATGAGCAGTTCTTC.